Listed here are 20 T cell receptor beta chains from one sample, sequenced in a study of blood T cell repertoires in COVID-19. The repertoire was sequenced with immunoSEQ multiplex PCR; TCRdb's copy has only in-frame clones and lacks some. The sample holds around 190,000 clones, roughly 87% seen once. Sequencing was performed on peripheral blood. These receptors came from a woman between 55 and 75 years old with COVID-19, enrolled during active disease.

This chain links TRBV7-8 with TRBJ2-3; 16 bases are shared with TRBD2. The CDR3 is 18 amino acids. Germline CDR1 SGHVS, CDR2 FQNEAQ. J lost 1 base, V lost 1 base, and 2 bases had no gene match. CDR3 in DNA: TGTGCCAGCAGCTTAGTGGGGACTAGCGGGAGGGGCACAGATACGCAGTATTTT. It yields the protein CASSLVGTSGRGTDTQYF.

This clone has just one count. The chain uses TRBV30 and TRBJ1-2; a possible D gene is TRBD1 (6 bases). There are 13 residues in the CDR3. CDR1 is GTSNPN, CDR2 SVGIG, per germline (reference sequence). V was trimmed by 5 bases and J by 4 bases, leaving 14 bases between them. The CDR3 nucleotides read TGTGCCTGGGGGGGAGGGGGGAGCTATGGCTACACCTTC. This translates into CAWGGGGSYGYTF.

The chain employs TRBV6-2 or TRBV6-3 and TRBJ2-1; D gene uncertain. The CDR3 has 14 residues. The germline V and J ends were trimmed by 3 bases and 8 bases, with 14 bases remaining between them. In germline, CDR1 is MNHEY, CDR2 SVGEGT. The CDR3 sequence is CASSYVAASDEQFF. Written as DNA, the CDR3 is TGTGCCAGCAGTTATGTGGCCGCATCCGATGAGCAGTTCTTC.

The chain joins TRBV2 to TRBJ1-5; no definite D call. This CDR3 has 13 residues. Germline assignment: CDR1 SNHLY and CDR2 FYNNEI. Between the trimmed V and J ends, which lost 3 bases and 9 bases, there was a span of 12 bases. CDR3 sequence: CASSETRVVPQHF. In nucleotides, the CDR3 is TGTGCCAGCAGTGAGACCCGGGTTGTGCCCCAGCATTTT.

The chain employs TRBV3-1 (or the pseudogene TRBV3-2) and TRBJ1-5, with D possibly TRBD1 on 6 matching bases. This CDR3 region has 14 residues. Between the trimmed V and J ends, which lost 3 bases and 7 bases, there was a span of 13 bases. The germline V gene has CDR1 LGHDT and CDR2 YNNKEL (reference sequence). This CDR3 reads CASSHRTTGQPQHF. The DNA of the CDR3 is TGTGCCAGCAGCCACCGAACGACAGGACAGCCCCAGCATTTT.

This clone was counted a single time. The chain joins TRBV7-9 to TRBJ1-1, with TRBD1 identical over 7 bases. The germline V gene encodes CDR1 SEHNR and CDR2 FQNEAQ (reference sequence). The V gene end was trimmed by 4 bases and the J gene end by 4 bases; junction bases not matched to a gene: 9. CDR3 length equals 15 residues. CDR3 residues: CASSSKTGIGTEAFF. The CDR3 DNA follows: TGTGCCAGCAGCTCAAAGACAGGGATCGGCACTGAAGCTTTCTTT.

The chain joins TRBV5-1 to TRBJ1-1, with D tentatively TRBD1 (5 bases). The CDR3 runs to 13 residues. The germline V gene has CDR1 SGHRS and CDR2 YFSETQ. The ends were cut back, 2 bases at V and 4 bases at J, with 9 bases in the middle. The CDR3 DNA sequence: TGCGCCAGCAGCTTTTGGGGCGCCACTGAAGCTTTCTTT. Its translation: CASSFWGATEAFF.

This clone was detected only once. V is TRBV28 and J is TRBJ1-2; TRBD1 is a possible D gene (5 bases). CDR3 length: 14 residues. The V end was cut by 3 bases, the J end by 7 bases, with 15 bases between. Germline-derived CDR1 and CDR2 are MDHEN and SYDVKM. CDR3: CASSFPKGNGGYTF. The CDR3, as DNA: TGTGCCAGCAGTTTCCCTAAGGGGAATGGTGGCTACACCTTC.

The chain couples TRBV7-3 to TRBJ2-7, with 16 nucleotides matching TRBD2. The junction had 14 bases not matched to a gene; V was cut back by 5 bases and J by 1 base. This CDR3 is 20 amino acids long. Germline CDR1 SGHTA, CDR2 FQGTGA. The CDR3, as DNA: TGTGCCAGCAGCCCGGGGGCACCGGGACTAGCGGGAGGGAAGTCCTACGAGCAGTACTTC. It translates to CASSPGAPGLAGGKSYEQYF.

In its sample, this clone was seen once. The V and J genes are TRBV5-1 and TRBJ2-5, with TRBD2 matching 8 bases. The germline CDR1 and CDR2 sequences are SGHRS and YFSETQ. J lost 4 bases, V lost 0 bases, and 5 bases had no gene match. The CDR3 runs to 15 residues. The DNA for the CDR3 is TGCGCCAGCAGCTTGGTTACTAGCGGAGTAGAGACCCAGTACTTC. Amino acid sequence: CASSLVTSGVETQYF.

This chain links TRBV19 with TRBJ2-7, with D possibly TRBD2 on 5 matching bases. The CDR3 totals 12 residues. V lost 5 bases, J lost 6 bases, and 11 bases lay in between. The germline V gene encodes CDR1 LNHDA and CDR2 SQIVND (reference sequence). CDR3 nucleotide sequence: TGTGCCAGTAGTGCGGCTAGCCGCGAGCAGTACTTC. Protein sequence: CASSAASREQYF.

This sequence joins TRBV5-1 and TRBJ1-2; TRBD1 aligns across 7 bases. Germline trimming cut 0 bases from V and 5 bases from J; bases unmatched to any gene: 4. The germline CDR1 and CDR2 sequences are SGHRS and YFSETQ. The CDR3 runs 14 residues. The CDR3 coding sequence is TGCGCCAGCAGCTTGGACAGGGGTTATTATGGCTACACCTTC. Translating gives CASSLDRGYYGYTF.

This clone was seen a single time. J is TRBJ2-4 and V is TRBV4-2, with 8 bases identical to TRBD2. Looked up from germline, CDR1 is LGHNA and CDR2 is YNFKEQ. V lost 0 bases, J lost 5 bases, and 9 bases stayed unmatched. The CDR3 covers 17 residues. In DNA, the CDR3 is TGTGCCAGCAGCCAAGATTTTCCGGGGGGGGTACAAAACATTCAGTACTTC. Translating it yields CASSQDFPGGVQNIQYF.

The chain recombines TRBV27 with TRBJ1-5; D is perhaps TRBD1 (6 bases). The length of the CDR3 is 14 residues. V shed 2 bases and J shed 6 bases, with 11 bases lying between them. Germline CDR1 MNHEY, CDR2 SMNVEV (reference sequence). In DNA, the CDR3 is TGTGCCAGCAGTTTAGGGGGGGCAGGTCAGCCCCAGCATTTT. This sequence encodes CASSLGGAGQPQHF.

This clone was picked up a small number of times. The chain uses TRBV7-9 and TRBJ2-7, with D perhaps TRBD1 (6 bases). The germline gives CDR1 SEHNR, CDR2 FQNEAQ (reference sequence). The CDR3 is 14 residues long. V was cut by 1 base and J by 6 bases, with 13 bases left in between. CDR3 sequence reads: CASSLVGLGGEQYF. Here the CDR3 DNA reads TGTGCCAGCAGCTTAGTCGGGCTAGGGGGCGAGCAGTACTTC. The full variable domain, in which reference TRBV7-9 and TRBJ2-7 provide the parts outside the CDR3, is DTGVSQNPRHKITKRGQNVTFRCDPISEHNRLYWYRQTLGQGPEFLTYFQNEAQLEKSRLLSDRFSAERPKGSFSTLEIQRTEQGDSAMYLCASSLVGLGGEQYFGPGTRLTVT.

The chain carries TRBV14 and TRBJ1-4; D gene unclear. Germline loops: CDR1 SGHDN, CDR2 FVKESK. This CDR3 is built from 13 residues. V lost 2 bases to trimming and J lost 11 bases, with 12 bases between them. The CDR3 nucleotides read TGTGCCAGCAGCCAAATGGAGGTGGGGAAACTGTTTTTT. It yields the protein CASSQMEVGKLFF.

This clone was observed a few times. The rearrangement uses TRBV10-3 and TRBJ2-1, with 11 nucleotides matching TRBD2. V trimming: 4 bases; J trimming: 6 bases; junction bases outside the gene matches: 5. CDR1 is ENHRY and CDR2 is SYGVKD in the germline V gene. The CDR3 covers 15 residues. The DNA of the CDR3 is TGTGCCATCAGTGGACTAGCGGGAATCTCCAATGAGCAGTTCTTC. Its translation is CAISGLAGISNEQFF.

This chain joins TRBV7-9 and TRBJ1-2; D unresolved. This CDR3 comprises 12 residues. V lost 8 bases and J lost 5, with 12 bases in between. Germline values: CDR1 SEHNR, CDR2 FQNEAQ (reference sequence). The CDR3 DNA reads as TGTGCCAGCCCCGGGAGGGTTTATGGCTACACCTTC. Translated: CASPGRVYGYTF.

In its sample, this clone was seen a few times. The chain couples TRBV5-1 to TRBJ2-3; D is perhaps TRBD2 (5 bases). CDR1 is SGHRS, CDR2 YFSETQ, per germline. The CDR3 length is 14 residues. The V and J ends lost 0 bases and 0 bases respectively, with 5 bases between them. CDR3 in DNA: TGCGCCAGCAGCTTGGAGCGGAGCACAGATACGCAGTATTTT. Amino acid sequence: CASSLERSTDTQYF.

In this sample, this clone turned up a few times. The V and J genes are TRBV29-1 and TRBJ1-2; D not certain. The CDR3 has 11 amino acids. The germline V gene has CDR1 SQVTM and CDR2 ANQGSEA. V was shortened by 5 bases and J by 2 bases, with 6 bases between the two germline ends. CDR3 amino acids: CSVHSNYGYTF. DNA of the CDR3: TGCAGCGTTCACAGCAACTATGGCTACACCTTC.